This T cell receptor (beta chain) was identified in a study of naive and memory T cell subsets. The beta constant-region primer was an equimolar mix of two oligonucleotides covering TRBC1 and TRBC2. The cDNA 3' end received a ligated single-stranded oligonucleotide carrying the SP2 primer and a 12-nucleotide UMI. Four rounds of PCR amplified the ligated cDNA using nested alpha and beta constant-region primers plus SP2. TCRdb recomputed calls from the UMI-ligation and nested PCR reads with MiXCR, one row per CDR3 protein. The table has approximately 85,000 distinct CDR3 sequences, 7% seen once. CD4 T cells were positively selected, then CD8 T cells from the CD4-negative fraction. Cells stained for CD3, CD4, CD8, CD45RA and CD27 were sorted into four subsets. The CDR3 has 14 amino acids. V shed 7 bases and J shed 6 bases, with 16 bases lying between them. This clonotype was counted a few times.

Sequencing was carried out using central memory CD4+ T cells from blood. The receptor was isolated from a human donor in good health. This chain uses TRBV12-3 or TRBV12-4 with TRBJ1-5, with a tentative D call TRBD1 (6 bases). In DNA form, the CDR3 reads TGTGCCAGCAATATACAGGGTGAGAGTCAGCCCCAGCATTTT. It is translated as CASNIQGESQPQHF.